The present TCR beta chain was sequenced within a study of shared clonotypes between healthy human individuals. Notes on the study in general: Having only a few donors restricted how much genetic and exposure-history diversity was captured. Across a few donors, naive CD4 shared 5% to 5.5%, naive CD8 3% to 3.5%, memory CD4 2% to 2.5%, memory CD8 approximately 0.4%. Naive subsets, compared against memory subsets, generally had larger estimated richness values.

Within Nashville, Tennessee resided all donors, each a Caucasian adult. Trimming stripped 8 bases from V and 11 bases from J, with 19 bases between. This CDR3 has 13 residues. CDR1 and CDR2 from the germline V gene are GTSNPN and SVGIG (reference sequence). Comments on this clone: Its matching antigen is unknown.

The repertoire was sequenced with immunoSEQ multiplex PCR; TCRdb's copy has only in-frame clones and lacks some. The sample records about a million clones, around four fifths being singletons. Sequenced sample: memory CD4+ T cells sorted from blood. The subset: CD45RA-negative fraction. The sequence was obtained from a man between 18 and 29 years old in good health. This rearrangement joins TRBV30 to TRBJ1-6; D gene unclear. The CDR3 reads CAGIIKFSTPLHF. The CDR3, as DNA: TGTGCCGGGATAATCAAATTCAGTACACCCCTCCACTTT.